A selection of T cell receptor beta chains follows, all from one sample in a study of T cell changes during pregnancy in multiple sclerosis. The table came from immunoSEQ multiplex PCR; TCRdb's copy has only in-frame clones and leaves some out. The table lists fewer than 45,000 clones, about 89% of them singletons. Sequenced here: CD4+ T cells from peripheral blood mononuclear cells, sampled in the third trimester of pregnancy. All receptors derive from a female donor in good health, enrolled as a control in a pregnancy study. CDR3s include the opening cysteine and the closing phenylalanine or tryptophan. The D gene is left open where the match is weak. Size is omitted from some rows. Given values are once, few, many or a class for expanded clones.

d_gene	v_gene	abundance	j_gene	CDR3aa	CDR3nt
.	TRBV6-1	.	TRBJ1-3	CASSAINSGNTIYF	TGTGCCAGCAGCGCGATAAACTCTGGAAACACCATATATTTT
.	TRBV7-6	.	TRBJ2-5	CASSLAGETQYF	TGTGCCAGCAGCTTAGCGGGCGAGACCCAGTACTTC
.	TRBV10-3	.	TRBJ1-1	CAISESAGDTEAFF	TGTGCCATCAGTGAGTCGGCGGGAGACACTGAAGCTTTCTTT
.	TRBV7-2	few	TRBJ1-2	CASSFSRGLGGYTF	TGTGCCAGCAGCTTTTCGAGAGGGCTGGGTGGCTACACCTTC
.	TRBV4-1	.	TRBJ1-2	CASSHDPGVGGYTF	TGCGCCAGCAGCCATGATCCGGGGGTAGGCGGCTACACCTTC
.	TRBV6-5	.	TRBJ1-1	CASSLEYSNTEAFF	TGTGCCAGCAGTTTAGAGTACTCGAACACTGAAGCTTTCTTT
TRBD2	TRBV7-2	.	TRBJ2-7	CASSLLAGTAGDEQYF	TGTGCCAGCAGCCTTCTAGCGGGGACGGCGGGAGACGAGCAGTACTTC
.	TRBV7-2	once	TRBJ2-7	CASSIQETYEQYF	TGTGCCAGCAGCATACAGGAAACCTACGAGCAGTACTTC
.	TRBV7-9	.	TRBJ1-5	CASSPTGTPNQPQHF	TGTGCCAGCAGCCCGACCGGGACACCTAATCAGCCCCAGCATTTT
.	TRBV19	.	TRBJ2-3	CASRATGVGTDTQYF	TGTGCCAGTAGGGCGACGGGAGTGGGCACAGATACGCAGTATTTT
.	TRBV4-3	.	TRBJ1-2	CASSQESGNYGYTF	TGCGCCAGCAGCCAAGAGTCAGGGAACTATGGCTACACCTTT
TRBD2	TRBV11-1	.	TRBJ2-1	CASSLVGAGGGQFF	TGTGCCAGCAGCTTAGTAGGGGCGGGCGGGGGGCAGTTCTTC
TRBD1	TRBV6-5	.	TRBJ1-3	CASSYDRAFGGNTIYF	TGTGCCAGCAGTTACGACAGGGCATTCGGGGGAAACACCATATATTTT
.	TRBV28	.	TRBJ2-7	CASSLSARLYEQYF	TGTGCCAGCAGTTTGTCCGCTAGGTTATACGAGCAGTACTTC
.	TRBV10-3	few	TRBJ1-1	CAIRAGYTEAFF	TGTGCCATCAGAGCAGGGTACACTGAAGCTTTCTTT
TRBD2	TRBV4-3	few	TRBJ2-2	CASRTSGRSGELFF	TGCGCCAGCAGGACTAGCGGGAGATCCGGGGAGCTGTTTTTT
TRBD1	TRBV6-5	.	TRBJ2-7	CASSYRGDRGYEQYF	TGTGCCAGCAGTTACAGAGGGGACAGGGGCTACGAGCAGTACTTC
.	TRBV30	.	TRBJ2-7	CAWETGTPQYF	TGTGCCTGGGAAACCGGGACACCACAGTACTTC
TRBD1	TRBV10-3	.	TRBJ1-1	CAISVRGGQGPNTEAFF	TGTGCCATCAGTGTACGCGGGGGACAGGGGCCAAACACTGAAGCTTTCTTT
.	TRBV5-5	.	TRBJ2-7	CASSLAAGSPTYEQYF	TGTGCCAGCAGCTTGGCGGCGGGAAGCCCCACCTACGAGCAGTACTTC
TRBD1	TRBV4-1	.	TRBJ2-7	CASSLRTGQYF	TGCGCCAGCAGCCTCAGGACAGGGCAGTACTTC
.	TRBV21-1	.	TRBJ1-1	CASSSRDRGLAFF	TGTGCCAGCAGCTCCCGGGACAGGGGATTAGCTTTCTTT
TRBD1	TRBV6-5	once	TRBJ1-4	CARGQSCNEKLFF	TGTGCCAGGGGACAGAGTTGTAATGAAAAACTGTTTTTT
.	TRBV28	.	TRBJ1-5	CASSSGHGNQPQHF	TGTGCCAGCAGTTCAGGCCACGGCAATCAGCCCCAGCATTTT
.	TRBV7-9	.	TRBJ1-6	CASGGGGYSPLHF	TGTGCCAGCGGGGGGGGCGGGTATTCACCCCTCCACTTT
.	TRBV11-2	.	TRBJ2-1	CASSLDRGPYNEQFF	TGTGCCAGCAGCTTAGATCGTGGCCCCTACAATGAGCAGTTCTTC
TRBD1	TRBV5-1	.	TRBJ1-6	CASRGQGNSPLHF	TGCGCCAGCAGGGGACAGGGAAATTCACCCCTCCACTTT
TRBD2	TRBV27	.	TRBJ2-2	CASSPRGRRTGELFF	TGTGCCAGCAGCCCCCGCGGGAGGAGGACCGGGGAGCTGTTTTTT
TRBD1	TRBV11-2	once	TRBJ2-2	CASSPTRQGTNTGELFF	TGTGCCAGCAGCCCTACCCGACAGGGGACGAACACCGGGGAGCTGTTTTTT
.	TRBV4-3	few	TRBJ2-7	CASSQVLLQGPYEQYF	TGCGCCAGCAGCCAAGTCCTGCTCCAGGGCCCCTACGAGCAGTACTTC
.	TRBV2	.	TRBJ2-2	CASILVANTGELFF	TGTGCCAGCATTCTCGTCGCGAACACCGGGGAGCTGTTTTTT